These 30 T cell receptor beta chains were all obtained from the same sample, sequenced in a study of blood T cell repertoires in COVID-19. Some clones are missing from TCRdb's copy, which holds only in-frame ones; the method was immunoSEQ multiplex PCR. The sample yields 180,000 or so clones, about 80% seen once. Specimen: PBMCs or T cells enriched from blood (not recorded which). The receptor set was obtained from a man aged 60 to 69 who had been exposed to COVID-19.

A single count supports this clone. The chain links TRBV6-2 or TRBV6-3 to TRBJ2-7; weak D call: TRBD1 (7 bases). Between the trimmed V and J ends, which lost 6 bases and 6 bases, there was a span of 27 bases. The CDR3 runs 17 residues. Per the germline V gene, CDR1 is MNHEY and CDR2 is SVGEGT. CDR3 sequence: CASSGEEGASWSGEQYF. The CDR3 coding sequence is TGTGCCAGCAGCGGGGAGGAGGGGGCGAGTTGGTCGGGCGAGCAGTACTTC.

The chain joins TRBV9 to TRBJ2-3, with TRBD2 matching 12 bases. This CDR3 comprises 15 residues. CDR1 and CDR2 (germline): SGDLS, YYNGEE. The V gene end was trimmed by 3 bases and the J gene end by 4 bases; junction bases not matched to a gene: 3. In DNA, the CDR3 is TGTGCCAGCAGCGCTAGCGGGAGGGCTGCAGATACGCAGTATTTT. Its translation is CASSASGRAADTQYF. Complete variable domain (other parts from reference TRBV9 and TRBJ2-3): DSGVTQTPKHLITATGQRVTLRCSPRSGDLSVYWYQQSLDQGLQFLIQYYNGEERAKGNILERFSAQQFPDLHSELNLSSLELGDSALYFCASSASGRAADTQYFGPGTRLTVL.

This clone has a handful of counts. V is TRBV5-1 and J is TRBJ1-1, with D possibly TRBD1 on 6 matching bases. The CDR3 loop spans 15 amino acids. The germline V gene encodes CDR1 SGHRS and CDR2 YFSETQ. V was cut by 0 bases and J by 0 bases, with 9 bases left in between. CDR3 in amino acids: CASSLGQGLNTEAFF. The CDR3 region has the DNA TGCGCCAGCAGCTTGGGGCAGGGGCTGAACACTGAAGCTTTCTTT.

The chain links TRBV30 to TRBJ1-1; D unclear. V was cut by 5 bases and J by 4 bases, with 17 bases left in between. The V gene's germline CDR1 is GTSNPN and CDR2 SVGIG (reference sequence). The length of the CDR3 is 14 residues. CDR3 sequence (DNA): TGTGCCTGGGCGGATGGGAGTGCGGGCACTGAAGCTTTCTTT. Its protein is CAWADGSAGTEAFF.

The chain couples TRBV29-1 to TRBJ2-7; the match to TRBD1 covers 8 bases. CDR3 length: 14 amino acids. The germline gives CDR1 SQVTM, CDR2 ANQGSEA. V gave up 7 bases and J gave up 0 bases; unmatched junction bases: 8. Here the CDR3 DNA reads TGCAGCGCCAGGCAGGACAGGGTCTCCTACGAGCAGTACTTC. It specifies CSARQDRVSYEQYF.

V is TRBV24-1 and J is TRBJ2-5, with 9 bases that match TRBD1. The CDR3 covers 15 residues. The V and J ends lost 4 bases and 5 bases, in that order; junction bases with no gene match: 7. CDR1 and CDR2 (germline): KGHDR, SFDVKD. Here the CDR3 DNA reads TGTGCCACCAGTGACCCCACAGGGGGCCAGGAGACCCAGTACTTC. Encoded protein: CATSDPTGGQETQYF.

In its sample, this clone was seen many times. This CDR3 is CASSGLLAGGPREQYF. The CDR3 DNA reads TGTGCCAGCAGCGGACTCCTAGCGGGAGGGCCGAGAGAGCAGTACTTC. V gene TRBV5-6 combines with J gene TRBJ2-7; 12 bases agree with TRBD2. The junction had 12 bases not matched to a gene; V was cut back by 4 bases and J by 7 bases. From germline, CDR1 is SGHDT and CDR2 YYEEEE. CDR3 length equals 16 residues.

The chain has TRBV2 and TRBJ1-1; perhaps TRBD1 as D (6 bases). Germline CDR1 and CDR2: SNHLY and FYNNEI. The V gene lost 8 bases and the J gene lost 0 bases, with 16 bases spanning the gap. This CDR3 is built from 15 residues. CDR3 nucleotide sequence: TGTGCCAGCCTCAGGGGTCCACAGATGAACACTGAAGCTTTCTTT. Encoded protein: CASLRGPQMNTEAFF.

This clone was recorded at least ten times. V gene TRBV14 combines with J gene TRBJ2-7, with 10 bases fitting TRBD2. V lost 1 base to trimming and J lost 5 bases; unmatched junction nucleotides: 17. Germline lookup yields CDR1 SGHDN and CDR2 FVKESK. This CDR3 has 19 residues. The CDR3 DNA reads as TGTGCCAGCAGCCAAGCCACACTAGCGGGGCCTGGGAGGAGGAACGAGCAGTACTTC. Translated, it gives CASSQATLAGPGRRNEQYF. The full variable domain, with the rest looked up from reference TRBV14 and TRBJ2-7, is EAGVTQFPSHSVIEKGQTVTLRCDPISGHDNLYWYRRVMGKEIKFLLHFVKESKQDESGMPNNRFLAERTGGTYSTLKVQPAELEDSGVYFCASSQATLAGPGRRNEQYFGPGTRLTVT.

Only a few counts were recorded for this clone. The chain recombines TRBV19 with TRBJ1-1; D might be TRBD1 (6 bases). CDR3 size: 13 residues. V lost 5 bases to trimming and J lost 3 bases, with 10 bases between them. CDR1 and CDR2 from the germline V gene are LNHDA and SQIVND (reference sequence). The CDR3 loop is CASSLGQHTEAFF. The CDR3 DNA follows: TGTGCCAGTAGTCTAGGACAGCACACTGAAGCTTTCTTT.

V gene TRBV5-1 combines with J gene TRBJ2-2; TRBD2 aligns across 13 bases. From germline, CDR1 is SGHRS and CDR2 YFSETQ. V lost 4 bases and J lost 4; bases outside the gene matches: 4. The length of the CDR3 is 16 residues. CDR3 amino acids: CASSHRTSGGTGELFF. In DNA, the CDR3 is TGCGCCAGCAGCCATAGGACTAGCGGGGGCACCGGGGAGCTGTTTTTT.

The CDR3 bases are TGTGCCAGCCGGACTAGCGGGAACGATGAGCAGTTCTTC. Its protein is CASRTSGNDEQFF. The chain uses TRBV27 and TRBJ2-1; 12 bases line up with TRBD2. This CDR3 region has 13 residues. With V trimmed by 8 bases and J by 8 bases, 4 bases remained unmatched. The germline V gene has CDR1 MNHEY and CDR2 SMNVEV (reference sequence).

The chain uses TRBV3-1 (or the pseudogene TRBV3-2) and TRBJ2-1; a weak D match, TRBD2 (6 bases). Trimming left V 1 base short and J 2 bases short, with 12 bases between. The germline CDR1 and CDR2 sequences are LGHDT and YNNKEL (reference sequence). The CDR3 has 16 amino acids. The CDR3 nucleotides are TGTGCCAGCAGCCAAGTCACGGCGGGACCCTACAATGAGCAGTTCTTC. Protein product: CASSQVTAGPYNEQFF.

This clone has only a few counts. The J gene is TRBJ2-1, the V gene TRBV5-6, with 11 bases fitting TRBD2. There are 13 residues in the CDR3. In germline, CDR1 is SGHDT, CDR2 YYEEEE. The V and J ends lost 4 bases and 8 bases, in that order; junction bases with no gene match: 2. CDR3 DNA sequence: TGTGCCAGCAGCCCGGGACTAGCGGATGAGCAGTTCTTC. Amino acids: CASSPGLADEQFF.

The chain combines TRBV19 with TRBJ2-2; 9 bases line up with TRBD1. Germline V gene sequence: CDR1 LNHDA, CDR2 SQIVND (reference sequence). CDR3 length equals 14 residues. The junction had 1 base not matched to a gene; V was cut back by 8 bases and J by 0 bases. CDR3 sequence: CASRQGANTGELFF. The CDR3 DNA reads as TGTGCCAGTCGACAGGGGGCGAACACCGGGGAGCTGTTTTTT.

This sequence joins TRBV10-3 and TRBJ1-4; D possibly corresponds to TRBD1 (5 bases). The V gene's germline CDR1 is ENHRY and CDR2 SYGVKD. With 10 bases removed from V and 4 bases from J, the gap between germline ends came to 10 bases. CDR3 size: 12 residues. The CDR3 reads CATAGGNEKLFF. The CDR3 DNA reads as TGTGCCACCGCCGGGGGTAATGAAAAACTGTTTTTT.

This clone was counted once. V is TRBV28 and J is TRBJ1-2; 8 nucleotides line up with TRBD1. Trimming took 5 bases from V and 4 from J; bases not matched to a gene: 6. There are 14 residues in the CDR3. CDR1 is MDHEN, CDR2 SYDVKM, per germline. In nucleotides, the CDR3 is TGTGCCAGCAGTACCGGACAGGGAATCTATGGCTACACCTTC. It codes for CASSTGQGIYGYTF.

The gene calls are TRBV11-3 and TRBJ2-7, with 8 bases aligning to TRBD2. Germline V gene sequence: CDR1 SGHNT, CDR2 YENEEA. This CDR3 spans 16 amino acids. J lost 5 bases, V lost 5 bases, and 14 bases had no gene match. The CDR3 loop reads CASSPRGGPQEHEQYF. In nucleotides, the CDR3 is TGTGCCAGCAGCCCCCGGGGGGGTCCCCAGGAACACGAGCAGTACTTC.

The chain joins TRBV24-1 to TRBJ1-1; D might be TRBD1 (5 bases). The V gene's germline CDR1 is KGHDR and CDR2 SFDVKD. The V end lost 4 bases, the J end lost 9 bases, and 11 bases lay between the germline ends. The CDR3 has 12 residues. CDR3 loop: CATSDPGGQAFF. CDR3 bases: TGTGCCACCAGTGACCCCGGGGGACAAGCTTTCTTT.

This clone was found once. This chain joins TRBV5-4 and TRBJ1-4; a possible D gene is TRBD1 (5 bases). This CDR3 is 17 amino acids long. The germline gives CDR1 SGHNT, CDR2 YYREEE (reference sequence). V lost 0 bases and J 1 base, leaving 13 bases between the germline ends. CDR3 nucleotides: TGTGCCAGCAGCTTGGGAGGCTCGGGGGGAACTAATGAAAAACTGTTTTTT. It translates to CASSLGGSGGTNEKLFF.

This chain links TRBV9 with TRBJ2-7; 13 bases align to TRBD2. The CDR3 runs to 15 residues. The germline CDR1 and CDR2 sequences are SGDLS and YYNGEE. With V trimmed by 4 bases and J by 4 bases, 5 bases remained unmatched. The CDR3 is CASSRTSGGQYEQYF. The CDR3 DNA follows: TGTGCCAGCAGCCGGACTAGCGGGGGCCAATACGAGCAGTACTTC.

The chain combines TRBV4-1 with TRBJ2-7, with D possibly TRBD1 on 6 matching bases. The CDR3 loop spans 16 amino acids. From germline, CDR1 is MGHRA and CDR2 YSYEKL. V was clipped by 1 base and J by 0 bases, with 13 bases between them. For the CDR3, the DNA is TGCGCCAGCAGCCAAGTCGGGGACATGAGCTCCTACGAGCAGTACTTC. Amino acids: CASSQVGDMSSYEQYF.

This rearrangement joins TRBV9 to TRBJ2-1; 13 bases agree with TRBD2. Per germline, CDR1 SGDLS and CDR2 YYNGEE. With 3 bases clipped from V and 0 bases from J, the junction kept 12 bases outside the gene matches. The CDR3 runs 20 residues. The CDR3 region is CASSGYGGTSGKSSYNEQFF. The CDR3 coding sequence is TGTGCCAGCAGCGGTTACGGGGGGACTAGCGGGAAGAGCTCCTACAATGAGCAGTTCTTC.

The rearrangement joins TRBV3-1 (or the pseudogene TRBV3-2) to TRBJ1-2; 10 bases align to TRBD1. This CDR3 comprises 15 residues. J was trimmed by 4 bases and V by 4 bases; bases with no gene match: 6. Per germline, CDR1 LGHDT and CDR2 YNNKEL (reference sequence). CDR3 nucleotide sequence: TGTGCCAGCAGCCCGACAGGGGGCGCCGGCTATGGCTACACCTTC. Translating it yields CASSPTGGAGYGYTF.

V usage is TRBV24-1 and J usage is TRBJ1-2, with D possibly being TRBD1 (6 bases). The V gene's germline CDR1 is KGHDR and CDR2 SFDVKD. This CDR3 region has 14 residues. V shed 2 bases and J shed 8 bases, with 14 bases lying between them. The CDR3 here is CATSDSDSTRGYTF. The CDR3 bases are TGTGCCACCAGTGATTCGGACAGCACTCGGGGCTACACCTTC.

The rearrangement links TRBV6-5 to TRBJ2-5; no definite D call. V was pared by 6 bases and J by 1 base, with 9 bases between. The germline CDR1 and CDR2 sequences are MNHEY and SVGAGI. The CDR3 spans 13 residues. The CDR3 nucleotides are TGTGCCAGCAGCGCACTAACCCAAGAGACCCAGTACTTC. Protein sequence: CASSALTQETQYF.

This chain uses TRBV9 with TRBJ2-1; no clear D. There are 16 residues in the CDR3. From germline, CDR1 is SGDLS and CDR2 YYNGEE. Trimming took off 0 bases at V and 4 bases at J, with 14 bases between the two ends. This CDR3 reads CASSVDPGLGYNEQFF. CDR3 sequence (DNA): TGTGCCAGCAGCGTAGACCCGGGTTTGGGTTACAATGAGCAGTTCTTC.

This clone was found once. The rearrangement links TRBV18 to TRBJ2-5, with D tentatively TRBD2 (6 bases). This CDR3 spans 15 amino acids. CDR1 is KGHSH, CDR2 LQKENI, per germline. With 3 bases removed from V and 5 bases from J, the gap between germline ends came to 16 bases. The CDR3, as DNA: TGTGCCAGCTCACCGACGGGAGCGACCGGGGAGACCCAGTACTTC. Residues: CASSPTGATGETQYF. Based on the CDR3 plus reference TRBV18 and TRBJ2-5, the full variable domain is NAGVMQNPRHLVRRRGQEARLRCSPMKGHSHVYWYRQLPEEGLKFMVYLQKENIIDESGMPKERFSAEFPKEGPSILRIQQVVRGDSAAYFCASSPTGATGETQYFGPGTRLLVL.

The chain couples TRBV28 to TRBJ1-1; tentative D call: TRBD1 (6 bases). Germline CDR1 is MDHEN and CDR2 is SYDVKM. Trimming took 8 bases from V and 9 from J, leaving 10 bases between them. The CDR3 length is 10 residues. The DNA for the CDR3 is TGTGCCAGCGGAGGACAGCAAGCTTTCTTT. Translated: CASGGQQAFF.

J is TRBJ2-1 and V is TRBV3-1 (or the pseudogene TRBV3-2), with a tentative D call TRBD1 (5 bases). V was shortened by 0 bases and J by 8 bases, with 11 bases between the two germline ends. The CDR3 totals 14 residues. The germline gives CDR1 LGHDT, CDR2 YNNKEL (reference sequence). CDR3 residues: CASSQEWGRHEQFF. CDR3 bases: TGTGCCAGCAGCCAAGAGTGGGGCAGGCATGAGCAGTTCTTC.